This T cell receptor beta chain is drawn from a study of blood T cell repertoires in COVID-19. About the research overall: Samples came from the United States, Italy and Spain, spanning acute and convalescent COVID-19. PBMCs, B-cell-depleted T cells, or T cells were the source of the cDNA or gDNA that made up the material.

This clone was seen only once. V was pared by 1 base and J by 2 bases, with 4 bases of the junction left unmatched. CDR1 LNHDA and CDR2 SQIVND come from the germline V gene (reference sequence). The CDR3 runs to 15 residues. The authors' processing: Researchers report that nucleated cell counts were estimated from reference gene primer amplification. Sequencing used immunoSEQ multiplex PCR; TCRdb keeps in-frame clones, though not all of them. Clonal size and the V and J genes are those of that table, whereas D and trimming came from the DNA. The repertoire has approximately 140,000 clones, around nine tenths of them found once; the top ten carry more than 2%.

The V gene is TRBV19, the J gene TRBJ2-7, with 8 bases aligning to TRBD2. The sequence derives from a man in his 70s with active COVID-19. The sample comprised peripheral blood. The chain's CDR3 is CASSIGLAGPYEQYF. The CDR3 DNA is TGTGCCAGTAGTATAGGGCTAGCGGGCCCCTACGAGCAGTACTTC. Full variable domain (remainder filled in from reference TRBV19 and TRBJ2-7): DGGITQSPKYLFRKEGQNVTLSCEQNLNHDAMYWYRQDPGQGLRLIYYSQIVNDFQKGDIAEGYSVSREKKESFPLTVTSAQKNPTAFYLCASSIGLAGPYEQYFGPGTRLTVT.